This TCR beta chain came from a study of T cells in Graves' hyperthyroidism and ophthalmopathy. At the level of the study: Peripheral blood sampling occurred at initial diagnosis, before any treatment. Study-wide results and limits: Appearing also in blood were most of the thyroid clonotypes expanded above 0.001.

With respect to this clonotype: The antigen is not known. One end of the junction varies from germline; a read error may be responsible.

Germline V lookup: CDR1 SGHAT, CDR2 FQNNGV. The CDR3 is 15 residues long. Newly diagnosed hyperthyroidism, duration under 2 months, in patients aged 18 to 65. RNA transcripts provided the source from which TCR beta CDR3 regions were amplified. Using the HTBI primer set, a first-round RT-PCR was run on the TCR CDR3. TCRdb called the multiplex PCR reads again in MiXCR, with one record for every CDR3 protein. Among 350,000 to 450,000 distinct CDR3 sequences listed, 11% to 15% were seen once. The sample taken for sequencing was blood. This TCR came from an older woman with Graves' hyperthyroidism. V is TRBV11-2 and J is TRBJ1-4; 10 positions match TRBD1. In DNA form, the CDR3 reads TGTGCCGGCAGCGGACAGGGGGCAACTAATGAAAAACTGTTTTTT. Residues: CAGSGQGATNEKLFF. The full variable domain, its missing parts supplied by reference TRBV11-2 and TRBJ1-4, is EAGVAQSPRYKIIEKRQSVAFWCNPISGHATLYWYQQILGQGPKLLIQFQNNGVVDDSQLPKDRFSAERLKGVDSTLKIQPAKLEDSAVYLCAGSGQGATNEKLFFGSGTQLSVL.